This entry is about one T cell receptor (beta chain). Its target is not known. These data originate in a study of T cells after yellow fever vaccination. Study results and limitations: Overall, a small share of clonotypes was seen in both CD4 and CD8 compartments. Contamination by abundant bulk-population clonotypes could be present in FACS-sorted repertoires.

Germline values: CDR1 ENHRY, CDR2 SYGVKD. There are 14 residues in the CDR3. V was pared by 3 bases and J by 0 bases, with 6 bases between. It was through 5'RACE template switching that TCR cDNA was made, with a universal primer site and UMIs added. MiXCR, applied by TCRdb to the 5' RACE reads, yields one record per CDR3 protein. The sample yields roughly 320,000 distinct CDR3 sequences, over 8.5% seen once. This material consisted of CD4+ T cells sorted from PBMCs, taken 45 days after the yellow fever booster vaccination. The TCR originated in a young man who received the YFV17D yellow fever vaccine. V gene TRBV10-3 combines with J gene TRBJ1-5; D is ambiguous. The CDR3 loop is CAISEYLSNQPQHF. DNA for the CDR3: TGTGCCATCAGTGAATACCTTAGCAATCAGCCCCAGCATTTT.